This T cell receptor (beta chain) was captured in a study of blood T cell repertoires in COVID-19. Clones were read by immunoSEQ multiplex PCR, and TCRdb kept only the in-frame ones, dropping some. The data show about 74,000 clones, about 91% seen once. Trimming removed 1 base from V and 7 bases from J, with 8 bases in between. CDR3 length: 13 amino acids. Per the germline V gene, CDR1 is LGHNA and CDR2 is YNFKEQ. This clone has a single count. The sequenced sample was peripheral blood. The rearrangement links TRBV4-2 to TRBJ2-1, with unresolved D. This TCR was sampled from an elderly woman with active or convalescent COVID-19. The CDR3: CASSQGSENEQFF. The DNA of the CDR3 is TGTGCCAGCAGCCAAGGCTCTGAGAATGAGCAGTTCTTC.